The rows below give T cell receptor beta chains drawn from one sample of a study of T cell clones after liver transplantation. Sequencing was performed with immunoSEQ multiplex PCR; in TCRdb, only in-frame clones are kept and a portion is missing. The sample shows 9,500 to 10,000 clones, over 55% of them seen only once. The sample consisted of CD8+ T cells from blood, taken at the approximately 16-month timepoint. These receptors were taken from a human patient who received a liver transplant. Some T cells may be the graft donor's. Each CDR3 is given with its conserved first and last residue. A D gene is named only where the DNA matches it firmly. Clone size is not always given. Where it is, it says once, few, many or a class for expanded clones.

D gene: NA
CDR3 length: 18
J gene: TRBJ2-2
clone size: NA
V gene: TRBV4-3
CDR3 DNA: TGCGCCAGCAGCCAAGAGTTTGTCGGGAGCTGGAAGGCCGGGGAGCTGTTTTTT
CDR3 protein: CASSQEFVGSWKAGELFF

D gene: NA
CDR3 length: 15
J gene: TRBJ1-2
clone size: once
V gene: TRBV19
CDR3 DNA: TGTGCCAGTAGTATCGGCCTCGGACGGAACTATGGCTACACCTTC
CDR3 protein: CASSIGLGRNYGYTF

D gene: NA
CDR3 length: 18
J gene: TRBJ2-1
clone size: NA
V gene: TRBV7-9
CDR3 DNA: TGTGCCAGCAGCCCTCTTGGTGATAGCGGAAGCTCCTACAATGAGCAGTTCTTC
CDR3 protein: CASSPLGDSGSSYNEQFF

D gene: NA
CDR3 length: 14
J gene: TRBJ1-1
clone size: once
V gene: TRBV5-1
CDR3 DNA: TGCGCCAGCAGCTTGGGACGGCCGAACACTGAAGCTTTCTTT
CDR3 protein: CASSLGRPNTEAFF

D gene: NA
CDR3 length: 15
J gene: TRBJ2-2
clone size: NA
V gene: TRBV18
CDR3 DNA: TGTGCCAGCTCACAAACGCCAGGGCGCGTCGGGGAGCTGTTTTTT
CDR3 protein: CASSQTPGRVGELFF

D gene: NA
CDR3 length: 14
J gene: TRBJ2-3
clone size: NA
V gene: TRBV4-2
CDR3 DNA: TGTGCCAGCAGCTTGGGACCTAGCACAGATACGCAGTATTTT
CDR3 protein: CASSLGPSTDTQYF

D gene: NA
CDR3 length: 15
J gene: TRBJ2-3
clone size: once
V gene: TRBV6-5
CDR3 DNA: TGTGCCAGCAGTACCACAGGGGAGGGCACAGATACGCAGTATTTT
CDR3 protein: CASSTTGEGTDTQYF

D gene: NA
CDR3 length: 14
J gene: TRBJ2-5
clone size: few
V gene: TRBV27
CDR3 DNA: TGTGCCAGCAGTTTTGGTAGGTCGGAAGAGACCCAGTACTTC
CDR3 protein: CASSFGRSEETQYF

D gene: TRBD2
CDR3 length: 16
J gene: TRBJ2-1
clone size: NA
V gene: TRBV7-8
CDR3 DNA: TGTGCCAGCAGCCCAACTAGCGGGGAGGGATGGAATGAGCAGTTCTTC
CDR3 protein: CASSPTSGEGWNEQFF

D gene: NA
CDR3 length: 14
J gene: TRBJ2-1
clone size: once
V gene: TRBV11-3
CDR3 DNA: TGTGCCAGCAGCTTAGAGGGATCCTACAATGAGCAGTTCTTC
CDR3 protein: CASSLEGSYNEQFF

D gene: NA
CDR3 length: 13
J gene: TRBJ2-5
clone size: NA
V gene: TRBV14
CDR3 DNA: TGTGCCAGCAGCCCTTCTCCGCAAGAGACCCAGTACTTC
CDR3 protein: CASSPSPQETQYF

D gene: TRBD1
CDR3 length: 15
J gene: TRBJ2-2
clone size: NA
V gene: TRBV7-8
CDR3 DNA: TGTGCCAGCAGCCCCCGGACAGGGGCCACCGGGGAGCTGTTTTTT
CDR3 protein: CASSPRTGATGELFF

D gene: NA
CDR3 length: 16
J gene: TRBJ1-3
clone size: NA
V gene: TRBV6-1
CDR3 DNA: TGTGCCAGCAGTGACGATGAGTGGAGCTCTGGAAACACCATATATTTT
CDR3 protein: CASSDDEWSSGNTIYF

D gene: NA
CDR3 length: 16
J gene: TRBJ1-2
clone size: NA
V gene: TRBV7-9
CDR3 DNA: TGTGCCAGCAGCCGGACAGCGTCCGAAGAGGGCTATGGCTACACCTTC
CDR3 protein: CASSRTASEEGYGYTF